These 18 T cell receptor beta chains were sequenced from one sample in a study of OX40 agonist ivuxolimab in advanced cancers. Generated by immunoSEQ multiplex PCR, the TCRdb table keeps only in-frame clones and is missing some. The sample has tens of thousands of clones; around 87% are singletons. The sequencing used CD4+ or CD8+ T cells sorted from blood, collected in a trial of the OX40 agonist ivuxolimab. The receptors derive from an adult with an advanced solid tumor such as melanoma, head and neck, liver or kidney cancer.

V is TRBV4-1 and J is TRBJ2-7; perhaps TRBD2 as D (5 bases). There are 15 residues in the CDR3. Trimming pared 1 base from V and 0 bases from J, leaving 10 bases between. Per germline, CDR1 MGHRA and CDR2 YSYEKL. The DNA of the CDR3 is TGCGCCAGCAGCCAAGGACCGGGGAACTCCTACGAGCAGTACTTC. It yields the protein CASSQGPGNSYEQYF.

The chain has TRBV7-9 and TRBJ2-2, with D perhaps TRBD2 (6 bases). Germline CDR1 reads SEHNR; CDR2 reads FQNEAQ (reference sequence). The V gene lost 1 base and the J gene lost 2 bases, with 14 bases spanning the gap. This CDR3 spans 17 amino acids. CDR3 DNA sequence: TGTGCCAGCAGCTTAGTGGTTCGGGAGCTCAACACCGGGGAGCTGTTTTTT. Its protein is CASSLVVRELNTGELFF.

J is TRBJ1-6 and V is TRBV2; 7 bases align to TRBD1. Germline loops: CDR1 SNHLY, CDR2 FYNNEI. CDR3 length: 14 residues. V lost 6 bases and J lost 4; bases outside the gene matches: 3. CDR3 in amino acids: CASRPGGYNSPLHF. CDR3 nucleotide sequence: TGTGCCAGCAGGCCAGGGGGTTATAATTCACCCCTCCACTTT.

The chain couples TRBV18 to TRBJ1-5; D may be TRBD1 (5 bases). Germline CDR1 is KGHSH and CDR2 is LQKENI. Trimming took 3 bases from V and 3 from J, leaving 12 bases between them. The CDR3 contains 15 residues. The CDR3 here is CASSPSGTSNQPQHF. In DNA, the CDR3 is TGTGCCAGCTCACCGTCCGGGACGTCCAATCAGCCCCAGCATTTT.

This clone was seen more than once but under ten times. The chain recombines TRBV5-5 with TRBJ2-7; D perhaps matches TRBD1 (5 bases). The CDR3 sequence is 14 residues long. Germline V CDR1 and CDR2: SGHKS, YYEKEE (reference sequence). Trimming pared 3 bases from V and 1 base from J, leaving 11 bases between. The CDR3 nucleotides are TGTGCCAGCAGCTCTCGGACACAGTCCTACGAGCAGTACTTC. Its translation: CASSSRTQSYEQYF.

This chain joins TRBV5-5 and TRBJ1-1, with D uncertain. Germline-derived CDR1 and CDR2 are SGHKS and YYEKEE (reference sequence). The CDR3 extends over 13 amino acids. V lost 2 bases, J lost 1 base, and 6 bases lay in between. CDR3 loop: CASSLHANTEAFF. CDR3 bases: TGTGCCAGCAGCTTACATGCGAACACTGAAGCTTTCTTT.

The genes are TRBV10-2 and TRBJ2-1; TRBD2 aligns across 9 bases. J gave up 7 bases and V 7 bases, and 11 bases lay outside the gene matches. From germline, CDR1 is WSHSY and CDR2 SAAADI. The CDR3 totals 15 residues. CDR3 nucleotides: TGCGCCAGCACCGCTGGGACTAGCCCCCCAAATGAGCAGTTCTTC. Protein sequence: CASTAGTSPPNEQFF.

This chain links TRBV6-1 with TRBJ1-5, with 8 bases identical to TRBD1. V shed 7 bases, J shed 9 bases, and the junction held 11 bases outside the gene matches. CDR3 length: 14 residues. Germline V gene sequence: CDR1 MNHNS, CDR2 SASEGT. In nucleotides, the CDR3 is TGTGCCAGCATTGAGGGGACAGGTGGTGGGCCCCAGCATTTT. It encodes CASIEGTGGGPQHF.

The gene calls are TRBV7-6 and TRBJ2-1; TRBD2 aligns across 16 bases. CDR3 size: 16 residues. V shed 5 bases and J 9 bases; nucleotides not matched to a gene: 7. Germline CDR1 reads SGHVS; CDR2 reads FNYEAQ. CDR3 DNA sequence: TGTGCCAGCAGCGAGGGACTAGCGGGGGGGCCGGGTGAGCAGTTCTTC. It codes for CASSEGLAGGPGEQFF.

The rearrangement links TRBV5-4 to TRBJ1-6; D is possibly TRBD1 (5 bases). Germline CDR1 SGHNT, CDR2 YYREEE (reference sequence). This CDR3 comprises 14 residues. V dropped 1 base and J dropped 9 bases, with 11 bases sitting between them. CDR3 nucleotide sequence: TGTGCCAGCAGCTTGATGGGGGGGACTTCACCCCTCCACTTT. It translates to CASSLMGGTSPLHF.

The genes are TRBV6-6 and TRBJ1-2, with 10 bases matching TRBD1. Trimming removed 4 bases from V and 3 bases from J; junction bases left unmatched: 2. Per germline, CDR1 MNHNY and CDR2 SVGAGI (reference sequence). The CDR3 is 14 amino acids. The CDR3 spells CASSFGTGDYGYTF. The DNA of the CDR3 is TGTGCCAGCAGTTTTGGGACAGGGGACTATGGCTACACCTTC.

This chain connects TRBV5-1 to TRBJ1-4, with D perhaps TRBD1 (5 bases). Germline values: CDR1 SGHRS, CDR2 YFSETQ. V was shortened by 0 bases and J by 7 bases, with 13 bases between the two germline ends. This CDR3 comprises 15 residues. CDR3 bases: TGCGCCAGCAGCTTGGCCGGGACGCACGGTGAAAAACTGTTTTTT. Its translation is CASSLAGTHGEKLFF.

The V and J genes are TRBV19 and TRBJ2-1; weak D call: TRBD1 (10 bases). V was trimmed by 5 bases and J by 3 bases, leaving 26 bases between them. CDR3 length: 19 amino acids. Germline V gene data show CDR1 as LNHDA and CDR2 as SQIVND (reference sequence). The CDR3 DNA sequence: TGTGCCAGTAGTTTGAGGGGGACAGGGGCTAGCGGGGTCTACAATGAGCAGTTCTTC. Protein: CASSLRGTGASGVYNEQFF.

V gene TRBV6-6 combines with J gene TRBJ1-5; TRBD1 matches 7 bases. This CDR3 has 15 residues. The germline V gene has CDR1 MNHNY and CDR2 SVGAGI (reference sequence). Losses at the gene ends were 0 bases for V and 5 bases for J; bases not matched to a gene: 4. The CDR3 nucleotides are TGTGCCAGCAGTTACTCTCGCCAGGGGGATCAGCCCCAGCATTTT. It is translated as CASSYSRQGDQPQHF.

V and J are TRBV7-6 and TRBJ1-1; D is possibly TRBD1 (6 bases). CDR3 size: 14 residues. Germline V gives CDR1 SGHVS, CDR2 FNYEAQ. Between the trimmed V and J ends, which lost 7 bases and 1 base, there was a span of 13 bases. CDR3 coding DNA: TGTGCCAGCATCCCGGGACACTCGAACACTGAAGCTTTCTTT. The encoded protein is CASIPGHSNTEAFF.

The chain couples TRBV18 to TRBJ2-5; no firm D call. There are 13 residues in the CDR3. V was trimmed by 1 base and J by 4 bases, leaving 7 bases between them. Germline V gives CDR1 KGHSH, CDR2 LQKENI. DNA of the CDR3: TGTGCCAGCTCACCACAAGGGTTAGAGACCCAGTACTTC. This gives the protein CASSPQGLETQYF. Together with reference TRBV18 and TRBJ2-5, the CDR3 gives the full variable domain: NAGVMQNPRHLVRRRGQEARLRCSPMKGHSHVYWYRQLPEEGLKFMVYLQKENIIDESGMPKERFSAEFPKEGPSILRIQQVVRGDSAAYFCASSPQGLETQYFGPGTRLLVL.

This sequence joins TRBV19 and TRBJ1-5, with D tentatively TRBD1 (5 bases). Trimming removed 3 bases at V and 4 bases at J, with 22 bases between. CDR3 size: 18 residues. Per germline, CDR1 LNHDA and CDR2 SQIVND (reference sequence). Here the CDR3 DNA reads TGTGCCAGTAGTATCGGGGCAGGGTGGTATACCGAAAATCAGCCCCAGCATTTT. Amino acid sequence: CASSIGAGWYTENQPQHF. Looking up the rest from reference TRBV19 and TRBJ1-5 gives the full variable domain: DGGITQSPKYLFRKEGQNVTLSCEQNLNHDAMYWYRQDPGQGLRLIYYSQIVNDFQKGDIAEGYSVSREKKESFPLTVTSAQKNPTAFYLCASSIGAGWYTENQPQHFGDGTRLSIL.

V is TRBV14 and J is TRBJ2-7; 8 nucleotides match TRBD1. V lost 4 bases and J lost 6; bases outside the gene matches: 8. CDR1 is SGHDN and CDR2 is FVKESK in the germline V gene. This CDR3 is built from 14 residues. This CDR3 reads CASSPRTGFSEQYF. Written as DNA, the CDR3 is TGTGCCAGCAGCCCCCGGACAGGGTTTAGCGAGCAGTACTTC. Full variable domain (remainder filled in from reference TRBV14 and TRBJ2-7): EAGVTQFPSHSVIEKGQTVTLRCDPISGHDNLYWYRRVMGKEIKFLLHFVKESKQDESGMPNNRFLAERTGGTYSTLKVQPAELEDSGVYFCASSPRTGFSEQYFGPGTRLTVT.